Described below is a single T cell receptor (beta chain) sequence and its context. J gave up 4 bases and V 3 bases, and 8 bases lay outside the gene matches. The CDR3 has 16 amino acids. In germline, CDR1 is SGHAT, CDR2 FQNNGV. In the study's own analysis: Amplification of reference gene primers was used by the study to estimate nucleated cell counts. Measured with immunoSEQ multiplex PCR; TCRdb has only the in-frame clones, and not every one. V and J calls and clone size are given by that table; D and trimming were obtained from the DNA. The sample has tens of thousands of clones, roughly four fifths seen once. The source of the sample is a study of blood T cell repertoires in COVID-19. At the level of the study: Samples came from the United States, Italy and Spain, spanning acute and convalescent COVID-19. T cells, B-cell-depleted T cells, or PBMCs provided the cDNA or gDNA that served as material.

Sequenced material: peripheral blood. The receptor was isolated from a human donor in a cohort sampled during active COVID-19. The chain is built from TRBV11-2 and TRBJ2-3, with 9 nucleotides matching TRBD2. The CDR3 loop reads CASSFKGRGGADTQYF. The CDR3 bases are TGTGCCAGCAGCTTCAAAGGGCGGGGGGGCGCAGATACGCAGTATTTT.